This TCR beta chain was recorded in a study of control samples from healthy donors and cancer patients. Data came from immunoSEQ multiplex PCR; TCRdb stores just in-frame clones and leaves some out. Here the sample spans approximately 70,000 clones, approximately 83% being singletons. V gave up 3 bases and J gave up 7 bases; unmatched junction bases: 9. The germline V gene has CDR1 LNHDA and CDR2 SQIVND (reference sequence). CDR3 length equals 15 residues. The clonotype originates from a man between 60 and 75 years old in good health. The sequencing sample was made of blood. J is TRBJ2-1 and V is TRBV19, with TRBD2 identical over 7 bases. The CDR3 bases are TGTGCCAGTAGTATGACCGGACTAGTCAGGAATGAGCAGTTCTTC. Translated: CASSMTGLVRNEQFF.